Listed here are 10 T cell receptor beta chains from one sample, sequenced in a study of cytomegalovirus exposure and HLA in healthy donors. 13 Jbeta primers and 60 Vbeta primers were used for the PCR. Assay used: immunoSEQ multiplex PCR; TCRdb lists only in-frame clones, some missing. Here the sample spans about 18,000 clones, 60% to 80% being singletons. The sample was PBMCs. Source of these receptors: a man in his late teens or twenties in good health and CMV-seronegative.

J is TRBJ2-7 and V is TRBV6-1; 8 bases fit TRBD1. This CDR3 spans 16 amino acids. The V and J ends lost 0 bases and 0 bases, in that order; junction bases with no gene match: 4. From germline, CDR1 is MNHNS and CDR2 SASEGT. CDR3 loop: CASSEAGQVSSYEQYF. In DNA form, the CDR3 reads TGTGCCAGCAGTGAAGCGGGACAGGTGAGCTCCTACGAGCAGTACTTC.

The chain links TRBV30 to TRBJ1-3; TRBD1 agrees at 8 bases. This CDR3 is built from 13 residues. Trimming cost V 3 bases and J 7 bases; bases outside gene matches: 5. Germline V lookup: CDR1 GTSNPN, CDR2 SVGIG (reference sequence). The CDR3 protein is CAWRQGAWNTIYF. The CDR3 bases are TGTGCCTGGAGGCAGGGGGCCTGGAACACCATATATTTT. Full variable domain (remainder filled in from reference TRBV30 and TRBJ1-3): SQTIHQWPATLVQPVGSPLSLECTVEGTSNPNLYWYRQAAGRGLQLLFYSVGIGQISSEVPQNLSASRPQDRQFILSSKKLLLSDSGFYLCAWRQGAWNTIYFGEGSWLTVV.

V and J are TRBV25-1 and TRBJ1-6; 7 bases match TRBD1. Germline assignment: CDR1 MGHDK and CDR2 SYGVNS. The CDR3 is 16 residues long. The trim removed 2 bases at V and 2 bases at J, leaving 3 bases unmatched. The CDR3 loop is CASSEDRATYNSPLHF. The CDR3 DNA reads TGTGCCAGCAGTGAAGACAGGGCCACCTATAATTCACCCCTCCACTTT.

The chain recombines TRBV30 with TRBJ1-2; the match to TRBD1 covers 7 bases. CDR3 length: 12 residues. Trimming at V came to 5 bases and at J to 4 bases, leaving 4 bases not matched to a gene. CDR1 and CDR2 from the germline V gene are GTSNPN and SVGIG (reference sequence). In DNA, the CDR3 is TGTGCCTGGGTACAGGGGCCCTATGGCTACACCTTC. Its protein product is CAWVQGPYGYTF.

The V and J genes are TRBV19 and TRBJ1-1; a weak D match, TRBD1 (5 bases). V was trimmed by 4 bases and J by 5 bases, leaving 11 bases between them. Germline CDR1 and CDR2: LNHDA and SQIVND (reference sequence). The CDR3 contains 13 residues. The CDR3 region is CASSSRGVTEAFF. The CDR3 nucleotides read TGTGCCAGTAGTAGTCGGGGGGTGACTGAAGCTTTCTTT.

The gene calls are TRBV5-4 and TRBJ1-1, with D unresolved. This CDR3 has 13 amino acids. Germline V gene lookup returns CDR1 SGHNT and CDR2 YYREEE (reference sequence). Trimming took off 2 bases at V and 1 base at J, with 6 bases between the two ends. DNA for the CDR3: TGTGCCAGCAGCTTAGAGCAGAACACTGAAGCTTTCTTT. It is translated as CASSLEQNTEAFF.

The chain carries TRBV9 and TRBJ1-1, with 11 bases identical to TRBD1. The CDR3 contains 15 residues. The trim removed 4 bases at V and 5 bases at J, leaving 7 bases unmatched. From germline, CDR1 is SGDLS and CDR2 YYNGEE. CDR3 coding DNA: TGTGCCAGCAGCCCGCAGGGACAGGGGGGAACTGAAGCTTTCTTT. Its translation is CASSPQGQGGTEAFF.

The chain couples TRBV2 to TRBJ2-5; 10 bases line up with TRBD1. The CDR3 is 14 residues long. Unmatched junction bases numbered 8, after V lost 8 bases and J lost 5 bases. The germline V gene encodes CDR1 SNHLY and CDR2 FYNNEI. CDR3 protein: CASGGQGVVETQYF. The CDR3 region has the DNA TGTGCCAGCGGTGGACAGGGGGTGGTGGAGACCCAGTACTTC.

The CDR3 bases are TGTGCCAGCAGCCCCGGGTGGAGAAACACAGATACGCAGTATTTT. Amino acids: CASSPGWRNTDTQYF. This sequence joins TRBV7-2 and TRBJ2-3; the D is unclear. The ends were cut back, 5 bases at V and 2 bases at J, with 14 bases in the middle. CDR3 length equals 15 residues. The germline CDR1 and CDR2 sequences are SGHTA and FQGNSA.

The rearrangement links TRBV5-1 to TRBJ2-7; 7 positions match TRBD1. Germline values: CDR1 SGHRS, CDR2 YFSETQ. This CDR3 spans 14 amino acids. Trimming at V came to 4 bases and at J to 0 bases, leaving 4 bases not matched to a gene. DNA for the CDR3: TGCGCCAGCAGCCGGGCAGGGGGCTCCTACGAGCAGTACTTC. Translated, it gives CASSRAGGSYEQYF.